Following are 28 T cell receptor beta chains from one sample sequenced in a study of glioma-infiltrating T cells after dendritic cell vaccination. The sample's time point: after dendritic cell vaccination, including at tumor progression/relapse. Clones were sequenced by immunoSEQ multiplex PCR, and TCRdb holds only the in-frame ones, with some missing. The sample includes roughly 60,000 clones, roughly 80% seen only once; the top ten take approximately 15%. This material consisted of blood, taken after dendritic cell vaccination. All receptors come from a human donor with glioblastoma.

This chain connects TRBV9 to TRBJ2-5; 10 positions match TRBD1. Germline CDR1 reads SGDLS; CDR2 reads YYNGEE. V gave up 0 bases and J gave up 4 bases; unmatched junction bases: 3. The CDR3 has 15 amino acids. The CDR3: CASSVEGTGAETQYF. CDR3 nucleotides: TGTGCCAGCAGCGTAGAAGGGACAGGGGCAGAGACCCAGTACTTC.

The chain employs TRBV5-1 and TRBJ2-1; 8 bases map to TRBD1. The CDR3 consists of 15 residues. J lost 3 bases, V lost 2 bases, and 4 bases had no gene match. Germline CDR1 reads SGHRS; CDR2 reads YFSETQ. Here the CDR3 DNA reads TGCGCCAGCAGCTTCCGTACAGGGGGCTACAATGAGCAGTTCTTC. Amino acid sequence: CASSFRTGGYNEQFF.

The chain is built from TRBV7-2 and TRBJ2-2, with D unresolved. The CDR3 sequence is 16 residues long. V dropped 2 bases and J dropped 0 bases, with 10 bases sitting between them. Germline CDR1 reads SGHTA; CDR2 reads FQGNSA. Written as DNA, the CDR3 is TGTGCCAGCAGCTTAAATGTGTTTACGAACACCGGGGAGCTGTTTTTT. It codes for CASSLNVFTNTGELFF.

In its sample, this clone was seen once. The chain employs TRBV7-8 and TRBJ1-2, with D perhaps matching TRBD1 (5 bases). Between the trimmed V and J ends, which lost 2 bases and 0 bases, there was a span of 19 bases. This CDR3 spans 18 amino acids. CDR1 is SGHVS, CDR2 FQNEAQ, per germline. The CDR3 sequence: CASSLYSAPREANYGYTF. Written as DNA, the CDR3 is TGTGCCAGCAGCTTATATTCAGCCCCCAGGGAGGCTAACTATGGCTACACCTTC.

This clone was seen a handful of times. The chain is built from TRBV7-3 and TRBJ1-1; 7 bases match TRBD1. Germline-derived CDR1 and CDR2 are SGHTA and FQGTGA. After removal of 3 bases from V and 5 bases from J, the junction contained 3 bases not matched to a gene. The CDR3 totals 13 residues. The CDR3 is CASSFDRETEAFF. The CDR3 DNA sequence: TGTGCCAGCAGCTTCGACAGGGAAACTGAAGCTTTCTTT.

As to this clone: This sample also contains other DNA sequences that code for the same CDR3. V usage is TRBV5-1 and J usage is TRBJ2-7, with D tentatively TRBD1 (6 bases). The CDR3 is 14 residues long. Germline CDR1 and CDR2: SGHRS and YFSETQ. V lost 0 bases and J lost 4, with 11 bases in between. The CDR3 here is CASSLVTGLYEQYF. DNA of the CDR3: TGCGCCAGCAGCTTGGTGACAGGTTTGTACGAGCAGTACTTC.

This chain links TRBV14 with TRBJ2-7, with 9 nucleotides matching TRBD1. The length of the CDR3 is 15 residues. After removal of 0 bases from V and 2 bases from J, the junction contained 2 bases not matched to a gene. CDR1 is SGHDN, CDR2 FVKESK, per germline. The CDR3 spells CASSQDWTGAYEQYF. The CDR3 DNA is TGTGCCAGCAGCCAAGACTGGACAGGGGCCTACGAGCAGTACTTC.

The chain employs TRBV11-1 and TRBJ1-2; D not certain. Germline CDR1 and CDR2: SGHAT and FQDESV (reference sequence). V shed 3 bases and J shed 2 bases, with 10 bases lying between them. The CDR3 length is 14 residues. CDR3 sequence: CASSFGSENYGYTF. The CDR3 nucleotides read TGTGCCAGCAGCTTTGGTTCCGAGAACTATGGCTACACCTTC.

This chain connects TRBV6-6 to TRBJ1-2; tentatively, D is TRBD1 (6 bases). CDR3 length: 16 amino acids. Germline CDR1 MNHNY, CDR2 SVGAGI (reference sequence). The V and J ends lost 6 bases and 4 bases respectively, with 21 bases between them. CDR3: CASSDRLTLNTYGYTF. CDR3 DNA: TGTGCCAGCAGCGACAGGCTAACTTTAAATACCTATGGCTACACCTTC.

This rearrangement joins TRBV6-1 to TRBJ1-2, with a possible D match to TRBD1 (5 bases). Between the trimmed V and J ends, which lost 4 bases and 3 bases, there was a span of 21 bases. CDR3 length: 17 amino acids. Germline CDR1 MNHNS, CDR2 SASEGT. CDR3 sequence (DNA): TGTGCCAGCAGTGGACTCGGGGGTACAAGTGTTTACTATGGCTACACCTTC. Translating gives CASSGLGGTSVYYGYTF.

The chain is built from TRBV19 and TRBJ1-2, with 8 bases identical to TRBD1. The V and J ends lost 7 bases and 6 bases, in that order; junction bases with no gene match: 13. Germline V gene lookup returns CDR1 LNHDA and CDR2 SQIVND (reference sequence). The CDR3 extends over 15 amino acids. For the CDR3, the DNA is TGTGCCAGTACCCTTGGACAGGGAGGTCAGGATGGCTACACCTTC. Protein product: CASTLGQGGQDGYTF.

V usage is TRBV6-1 and J usage is TRBJ2-1; TRBD2 is a possible D gene (6 bases). Trimming removed 6 bases from V and 2 bases from J, with 14 bases in between. The germline gives CDR1 MNHNS, CDR2 SASEGT. CDR3 length: 15 amino acids. DNA for the CDR3: TGTGCCAGCAGACCCACGAGGGAGGCCTACAATGAGCAGTTCTTC. As protein: CASRPTREAYNEQFF.

This sequence joins TRBV5-6 and TRBJ1-1; 10 bases map to TRBD1. Germline CDR1 reads SGHDT; CDR2 reads YYEEEE. The length of the CDR3 is 18 residues. V was pared by 1 base and J by 0 bases, with 9 bases of the junction left unmatched. DNA of the CDR3: TGTGCCAGCAGCTTGATCCGGGACAGGGGACGGGTGAACACTGAAGCTTTCTTT. Translating it yields CASSLIRDRGRVNTEAFF.

The gene calls are TRBV7-2 and TRBJ2-1, with 10 bases identical to TRBD1. The germline V gene encodes CDR1 SGHTA and CDR2 FQGNSA. V shed 7 bases, J shed 10 bases, and the junction held 10 bases outside the gene matches. The CDR3 length is 14 residues. In nucleotides, the CDR3 is TGTGCCAGCACCTCCTCCGGGACAGGGGTCGAGCAGTTCTTC. The encoded protein is CASTSSGTGVEQFF.

The rearrangement uses TRBV7-9 and TRBJ2-1, with 8 positions matching TRBD2. Germline CDR1 is SEHNR and CDR2 is FQNEAQ (reference sequence). The CDR3 is made up of 17 amino acids. V was clipped by 4 bases and J by 0 bases; unmatched bases: 8. The CDR3 DNA is TGTGCCAGCAGCTCTAGACATAGCGGGGACTCCTACAATGAGCAGTTCTTC. Translation gives CASSSRHSGDSYNEQFF.

V gene TRBV2 combines with J gene TRBJ1-1; tentative D call: TRBD1 (6 bases). V gave up 4 bases and J gave up 1 base, with 22 bases separating them. This CDR3 comprises 18 residues. Germline CDR1 and CDR2: SNHLY and FYNNEI. CDR3 loop: CASSVPLTSQGKNTEAFF. DNA for the CDR3: TGTGCCAGCAGTGTTCCACTCACGTCCCAGGGGAAGAACACTGAAGCTTTCTTT. Supplemented by reference TRBV2 and TRBJ1-1, the full variable domain reads EPEVTQTPSHQVTQMGQEVILRCVPISNHLYFYWYRQILGQKVEFLVSFYNNEISEKSEIFDDQFSVERPDGSNFTLKIRSTKLEDSAMYFCASSVPLTSQGKNTEAFFGQGTRLTVV.

This clone was detected a few times. The chain carries TRBV7-2 and TRBJ1-5; TRBD1 matches 8 bases. Germline V CDR1 and CDR2: SGHTA, FQGNSA. The V and J ends lost 5 bases and 3 bases, in that order; junction bases with no gene match: 9. The CDR3 has 16 amino acids. CDR3 residues: CASSPRDRTTNQPQHF. The DNA for the CDR3 is TGTGCCAGCAGCCCCCGGGACAGGACCACCAATCAGCCCCAGCATTTT.

This clone turned up a few times. The rearrangement links TRBV4-1 to TRBJ2-7, with D perhaps matching TRBD1 (6 bases). The CDR3 is 15 amino acids. V dropped 1 base and J dropped 0 bases, with 10 bases sitting between them. Germline CDR1 reads MGHRA; CDR2 reads YSYEKL. The CDR3 region has the DNA TGCGCCAGCAGCCAAGGTTGGGACAACTCCTACGAGCAGTACTTC. The encoded protein is CASSQGWDNSYEQYF.

This sequence joins TRBV7-2 and TRBJ1-5, with 9 bases aligning to TRBD1. V lost 4 bases, J lost 6 bases, and 4 bases stayed unmatched. Germline CDR1 is SGHTA and CDR2 is FQGNSA. This CDR3 is 14 amino acids long. The CDR3 reads CASSSRQGGQPQHF. The CDR3 DNA is TGTGCCAGCAGCTCCCGACAGGGGGGTCAGCCCCAGCATTTT. Supplemented by reference TRBV7-2 and TRBJ1-5, the full variable domain reads GAGVSQSPSNKVTEKGKDVELRCDPISGHTALYWYRQSLGQGLEFLIYFQGNSAPDKSGLPSDRFSAERTGGSVSTLTIQRTQQEDSAVYLCASSSRQGGQPQHFGDGTRLSIL.

The V gene is TRBV10-2, the J gene TRBJ2-7; 8 positions agree with TRBD2. V trimming: 3 bases; J trimming: 0 bases; junction bases outside the gene matches: 7. CDR3 length: 16 residues. Germline V lookup: CDR1 WSHSY, CDR2 SAAADI. CDR3: CASSDPGGGSSYEQYF. The CDR3 DNA follows: TGCGCCAGCAGTGACCCCGGGGGGGGTAGCTCCTACGAGCAGTACTTC.

The chain employs TRBV29-1 and TRBJ2-4; 7 nucleotides match TRBD1. Germline trimming cut 3 bases from V and 1 base from J; bases unmatched to any gene: 0. From germline, CDR1 is SQVTM and CDR2 ANQGSEA. The CDR3 contains 13 residues. In DNA, the CDR3 is TGCAGCGTTGAGGACAGGGCCAAAAACATTCAGTACTTC. Protein sequence: CSVEDRAKNIQYF.

Only a few counts were recorded for this clone. This chain links TRBV7-9 with TRBJ2-3; D uncertain. This CDR3 spans 14 amino acids. V gave up 5 bases and J gave up 0 bases, with 9 bases separating them. Germline CDR1 SEHNR, CDR2 FQNEAQ (reference sequence). CDR3 loop: CASSLLGSTDTQYF. CDR3 sequence (DNA): TGTGCCAGCAGCCTTCTAGGCAGCACAGATACGCAGTATTTT. The full variable domain, with the rest looked up from reference TRBV7-9 and TRBJ2-3, is DTGVSQNPRHKITKRGQNVTFRCDPISEHNRLYWYRQTLGQGPEFLTYFQNEAQLEKSRLLSDRFSAERPKGSFSTLEIQRTEQGDSAMYLCASSLLGSTDTQYFGPGTRLTVL.

The genes are TRBV14 and TRBJ2-5, with 11 nucleotides matching TRBD2. In germline, CDR1 is SGHDN, CDR2 FVKESK. This CDR3 contains 16 residues. Trimming at V came to 3 bases and at J to 3 bases, leaving 6 bases not matched to a gene. CDR3 amino acids: CASSHGLTSGEETQYF. CDR3 coding DNA: TGTGCCAGCAGCCATGGCTTGACTAGCGGGGAAGAGACCCAGTACTTC.

This chain links TRBV19 with TRBJ1-2, with D maybe TRBD1 (5 bases). Germline CDR1 is LNHDA and CDR2 is SQIVND (reference sequence). The ends were cut back, 0 bases at V and 4 bases at J, with 15 bases in the middle. The CDR3 extends over 16 amino acids. Written as DNA, the CDR3 is TGTGCCAGTAGTATAGATCCCCAGGGAATTATCTATGGCTACACCTTC. Encoded protein: CASSIDPQGIIYGYTF.

The V gene is TRBV5-4, the J gene TRBJ2-7, with a possible D match to TRBD1 (5 bases). The CDR3 sequence is 15 residues long. Looked up from germline, CDR1 is SGHNT and CDR2 is YYREEE (reference sequence). V was clipped by 0 bases and J by 6 bases, with 16 bases between them. CDR3 DNA sequence: TGTGCCAGCAGCTTGGGGGGCCAGAACGTAGGCGAGCAGTACTTC. This sequence encodes CASSLGGQNVGEQYF.

The chain carries TRBV4-1 and TRBJ1-3, with 7 bases aligning to TRBD1. Germline V gene data show CDR1 as MGHRA and CDR2 as YSYEKL. After removal of 1 base from V and 0 bases from J, the junction contained 0 bases not matched to a gene. The CDR3 has 15 amino acids. The CDR3 nucleotides are TGCGCCAGCAGCCAAGGGACAGGCTCTGGAAACACCATATATTTT. Its translation is CASSQGTGSGNTIYF.

The chain combines TRBV10-1 with TRBJ1-1, with a weak D call TRBD1 (6 bases). This CDR3 spans 13 amino acids. Germline V lookup: CDR1 WNHNN, CDR2 SYGVQD (reference sequence). V was pared by 8 bases and J by 0 bases, with 10 bases between. Here the CDR3 reads CASRQAMNTEAFF. The CDR3 nucleotides read TGCGCCAGCCGACAGGCTATGAACACTGAAGCTTTCTTT.

CDR3 coding DNA: TGTGCCAGCAGTTTAGCTCCCGGACAGGAGTTCTATGGCTACACCTTC. Amino acid sequence: CASSLAPGQEFYGYTF. This chain joins TRBV27 and TRBJ1-2; the match to TRBD1 covers 7 bases. The CDR3 has 16 amino acids. J was trimmed by 4 bases and V by 2 bases; bases with no gene match: 10. CDR1 and CDR2 from the germline V gene are MNHEY and SMNVEV (reference sequence).